This TCR beta chain came from a study of T cell repertoires in cytomegalovirus infection. At the level of the study: Both a matching HLA type and CMV infection were indicated by public TCR beta signatures. Study results and caveats: HLA-C-restricted CMV-specific TCR beta clonotypes prevailed in the ex vivo response.

A single record per CDR3 protein comes from TCRdb applying MiXCR to the reads. The data contain about 740,000 distinct CDR3 sequences, roughly 35% of them seen just once; the ten biggest clones take up roughly 2.8%. A remark on this clonotype: Its antigen is as yet unknown. Given the absence of the conserved phenylalanine or tryptophan at the CDR3 end, a read error is likely.

Germline V lookup: CDR1 SGHTA, CDR2 FQGNSA. Trimming cost V 5 bases and J 2 bases, with 22 bases left between them. CDR3 length: 17 residues. This clonotype was obtained from a human donor in good health (CMV status not recorded). Some clones in this sample may be carry-over from other donors' samples. This sequence joins TRBV7-2 and TRBJ2-7; D is possibly TRBD2 (5 bases). The sequenced material came from PBMCs. The CDR3 loop reads CASSPVRAGVTTYEQYC. The CDR3 nucleotides are TGTGCCAGCAGCCCCGTAAGGGCGGGCGTGACCACCTACGAGCAGTACTGC.